This T cell receptor (beta chain) appears in the sequencing data of a study of identical twins (TCRdb year 2016). Describing the broader study: The study deep-sequenced TCR alpha and beta repertoires from monozygotic twins, unrelated adults of various ages and cord blood to test whether fetal clonotypes persist. To rule out contamination, replicate twin experiments were performed at different times with different library preparation protocols. What the study reported, not specific to this receptor: Out-of-frame TCR alpha sharing in monozygotic twins was systematically underestimated by recombination models, whereas sharing between unrelated individuals was in agreement with the recombination models. Fewer insertions were carried by abundant cord blood beta clonotypes, a similar but weaker trend appeared in young adult naive repertoires, and no such trend appeared in memory repertoires. Because the same donors could not be followed over many years, the conclusions depended on cross-sectional statistical analysis. Invariant T cells such as MAIT and iNKT could partly confound zero-insertion analyses, though diverse VJ usage argued against this for most clonotypes. Compared with coincidental sharing between unrelated individuals, out-of-frame TCR alpha sequences shared between twins showed an excess of sequences with low generation probability. A weaker excess of twin sharing was found in beta out-of-frame sequences because the signal-to-noise ratio was lowered by fewer shared sequences.

Library creation used 5' RACE. Sequencing was performed on an Illumina HiSeq 2000. A universal primer binding site was introduced by template switching, and a unique molecular identifier was present in the final cDNA, enabling accurate counting of TCR cDNA molecules. First-strand cDNA for TCR alpha and beta chains was synthesized from specific primers in the conserved constant-segment region. Each cDNA library was double barcoded, with a SMART-Mk sample barcode plus Illumina barcodes, to control for contamination. TruSeq adapter sequences and Illumina sample barcodes were added in two successive PCR steps. TCR alpha and beta cDNA libraries were sequenced on the Illumina HiSeq platform with custom primers. On the study's bioinformatics: Raw reads were processed with MiGEC to extract unique molecular identifiers, and MiXCR was used to determine CDR3 positions. Recombination models were inferred per individual with the repgenHMM and IGoR tools using an EM algorithm. Shared clonotypes were analyzed with the tcR package in R, and sharing was normalized by the product of cloneset sizes. Out-of-frame nonproductive sequences were analyzed to study raw recombination free of thymic and clonal selection effects. TCRdb reworked the public reads: Q25 trimming with fastp, MiXCR clone assembly, productive beta chains retained. Records with the same CDR3 protein are collapsed into one entry carrying the most frequent genes and DNA. In this record, the V and J calls reflect TCRdb's handling and not the investigators' own analysis. Here the sample has roughly 700,000 distinct CDR3 sequences; over 8.5% occur a single time. Around 0.95% of the sample is taken by the ten largest.

On this clonotype: Its recognized antigen is unknown. No base-level quality is on record; no much larger clone is a single base apart.

Every donor was a healthy Caucasian. The twin cohort comprised three pairs of female monozygotic twins, all aged about 18 to 29 years. Peripheral blood mononuclear cells were the source from which RNA for the TCR libraries was isolated. The sample was also reused in another study, on yellow fever vaccine responses in identical twins. As the second publication notes: The T cell response to vaccination in identical twins was reported by the authors to appear partly convergent and partly personalized. Focusing on identical twins, the study followed the T cell clones that responded to the vaccine, and did so with precision.

The source of this sequence is a woman in her late teens or twenties in good health. Source material: PBMCs.

The DNA sequence follows: TGTGCCATCAGCGCGACAGGACGGGCGGGTGGAAACACCATATATTTT. Its protein is CAISATGRAGGNTIYF. The rearranged chain carries TRBV10-3 and TRBJ1-3, with TRBD1 tentatively as D gene (6 bases match). V gives up 6 bases and J gives up 3 bases, and the segment between their germline ends measures 18 bases. Via the germline V gene, CDR1 is ENHRY and CDR2 SYGVKD. The CDR3 numbers 16 residues from cysteine through phenylalanine. CDR3 DNA only is kept here, 48 bases in frame from base 1.